Listed here are 25 T cell receptor beta chains from one sample, sequenced in a study of T cell repertoires in ileal Crohn's disease. Method: immunoSEQ multiplex PCR; TCRdb's copy keeps in-frame clones and lacks some. The sample has around 5,600 clones, more than 75% seen once; the top ten hold roughly 13%. The sequenced sample was ileal tissue. The receptors here all came from an adult with Crohn's disease.

The chain carries TRBV27 and TRBJ2-7; either TRBD1 or TRBD2 may fit D (5 bases each). The CDR3 contains 12 residues. Trimming removed 10 bases from V and 5 bases from J, with 15 bases in between. The germline CDR1 and CDR2 sequences are MNHEY and SMNVEV (reference sequence). The CDR3 region is CATRAGVDEQYF. The CDR3 coding sequence is TGTGCCACCAGGGCCGGGGTCGACGAGCAGTACTTC.

The chain uses TRBV6-5 and TRBJ1-1, with 8 bases matching TRBD1. After removal of 8 bases from V and 7 bases from J, the junction contained 15 bases not matched to a gene. Per germline, CDR1 MNHEY and CDR2 SVGAGI. This CDR3 spans 15 amino acids. The DNA of the CDR3 is TGTGCCAGCGGCATTACGGACAGGGAAGACGATGAAGCTTTCTTT. Protein product: CASGITDREDDEAFF.

The rearrangement joins TRBV6-1 to TRBJ2-5; D is possibly TRBD1 (5 bases). The germline V gene encodes CDR1 MNHNS and CDR2 SASEGT. Deletions cut 10 bases from V and 5 bases from J, with 20 bases between. This CDR3 has 14 residues. CDR3 amino acids: CATQRGSPRETQYF. CDR3 DNA sequence: TGTGCCACACAAAGGGGCAGCCCTAGGGAGACCCAGTACTTC.

V gene TRBV7-8 combines with J gene TRBJ2-5, with D perhaps given as TRBD1 or TRBD2 (6 bases each). V lost 2 bases to trimming and J lost 5 bases, with 12 bases between them. In germline, CDR1 is SGHVS, CDR2 FQNEAQ. The CDR3 is 14 amino acids. The CDR3 nucleotides are TGTGCCAGCAGCTTACTGGGGGGCGGGGAGACCCAGTACTTC. Encoded protein: CASSLLGGGETQYF. The full variable domain, its missing parts supplied by reference TRBV7-8 and TRBJ2-5, is GAGVSQSPRYKVAKRGQDVALRCDPISGHVSLFWYQQALGQGPEFLTYFQNEAQLDKSGLPSDRFFAERPEGSVSTLKIQRTQQEDSAVYLCASSLLGGGETQYFGPGTRLLVL.

This clone was counted only a few times. The J gene is TRBJ1-1, the V gene TRBV11-2; D uncertain. CDR3 length: 11 amino acids. The germline V gene encodes CDR1 SGHAT and CDR2 FQNNGV. With 4 bases removed from V and 6 bases from J, the gap between germline ends came to 6 bases. The CDR3 sequence is CASSYSSEAFF. CDR3 DNA: TGTGCCAGCAGCTATAGTTCTGAAGCTTTCTTT.

V gene TRBV5-4 combines with J gene TRBJ1-6; D uncertain. Trimming removed 6 bases at V and 8 bases at J, with 15 bases between. This CDR3 has 14 amino acids. Germline V CDR1 and CDR2: SGHNT, YYREEE (reference sequence). CDR3 bases: TGTGCCAGCACCCCCCTGGGCCAACATTCACCCCTCCACTTT. This codes for CASTPLGQHSPLHF.

This clone occurred once. The chain links TRBV15 to TRBJ1-5; no clear D gene. The germline V gene encodes CDR1 LNHNV and CDR2 YYDKDF (reference sequence). The V gene lost 2 bases and the J gene lost 1 base, with 0 bases spanning the gap. The CDR3 has 12 residues. The CDR3 nucleotides are TGTGCCACCAGCAGAAGCAATCAGCCCCAGCATTTT. It translates to CATSRSNQPQHF.

This chain connects TRBV29-1 to TRBJ2-5; D call uncertain. The CDR3 totals 14 residues. The V gene's germline CDR1 is SQVTM and CDR2 ANQGSEA. The V and J ends lost 3 bases and 5 bases respectively, with 16 bases between them. The CDR3 loop reads CSVERMGIWETQYF. CDR3 coding DNA: TGCAGCGTTGAGAGGATGGGGATCTGGGAGACCCAGTACTTC.

This clone is termed hyperexpanded. The chain couples TRBV30 to TRBJ1-2, with TRBD1 as a possible D gene (5 bases). The CDR3 length is 13 residues. Trimming pared 5 bases from V and 3 bases from J, leaving 13 bases between. Germline CDR1 GTSNPN, CDR2 SVGIG (reference sequence). Here the CDR3 reads CAWGADTDYGYTF. The CDR3 DNA follows: TGTGCCTGGGGGGCTGATACGGACTATGGCTACACCTTC.

This rearrangement joins TRBV28 to TRBJ2-2; perhaps TRBD1 as D (5 bases). CDR3 length: 13 amino acids. V lost 9 bases and J lost 0, with 8 bases in between. From germline, CDR1 is MDHEN and CDR2 SYDVKM. CDR3 nucleotide sequence: TGTGCCAGTACAGGAGCGAACACCGGGGAGCTGTTTTTT. Protein product: CASTGANTGELFF.

The chain employs TRBV10-1 and TRBJ2-7; D gene unclear. From germline, CDR1 is WNHNN and CDR2 SYGVQD (reference sequence). The CDR3 is 13 residues long. Trimming left V 3 bases short and J 4 bases short, with 10 bases between. The DNA for the CDR3 is TGCGCCAGCAGTGAAACAGTTAAGTACGAGCAGTACTTC. It specifies CASSETVKYEQYF.

The V call is TRBV7-6, the J call TRBJ1-3; D is ambiguous. Germline V CDR1 and CDR2: SGHVS, FNYEAQ. The CDR3 totals 15 residues. With 3 bases removed from V and 2 bases from J, the gap between germline ends came to 11 bases. The CDR3 bases are TGTGCCAGCAGCTTCTCAGAAGGAACTGGAAACACCATATATTTT. It specifies CASSFSEGTGNTIYF.

The rearrangement links TRBV28 to TRBJ1-2, with D hard to call. This CDR3 region has 11 residues. The germline V and J ends were trimmed by 4 bases and 3 bases, with 3 bases remaining between them. Germline V gene data show CDR1 as MDHEN and CDR2 as SYDVKM. This chain's CDR3 is CASSSDYGYTF. DNA for the CDR3: TGTGCCAGCAGTTCGGACTATGGCTACACCTTC.

By share, this clone counts as large. This chain links TRBV4-2 with TRBJ1-2; D ambiguous. The CDR3 covers 15 residues. CDR1 and CDR2 (germline): LGHNA, YNFKEQ. Trimming stripped 0 bases from V and 5 bases from J, with 13 bases between. CDR3 coding DNA: TGTGCCAGCAGCCAAGATGGGGTGCAATCTTATGGCTACACCTTC. This encodes CASSQDGVQSYGYTF.

This rearrangement joins TRBV5-6 to TRBJ1-2; D is possibly TRBD1 (6 bases). V lost 1 base and J 8 bases, leaving 9 bases between the germline ends. This CDR3 contains 12 residues. CDR1 SGHDT and CDR2 YYEEEE come from the germline V gene. The CDR3 loop reads CASSLTGNGYTF. In nucleotides, the CDR3 is TGTGCCAGCAGCTTGACAGGGAACGGCTACACCTTC. Full variable domain (missing parts from reference TRBV5-6 and TRBJ1-2): DAGVTQSPTHLIKTRGQQVTLRCSPKSGHDTVSWYQQALGQGPQFIFQYYEEEERQRGNFPDRFSGHQFPNYSSELNVNALLLGDSALYLCASSLTGNGYTFGSGTRLTVV.

The genes are TRBV2 and TRBJ2-1; the match to TRBD2 covers 7 bases. V dropped 5 bases and J dropped 0; count of bases not matched to a gene: 13. CDR1 is SNHLY, CDR2 FYNNEI, per germline. The CDR3 totals 18 residues. The CDR3 loop reads CASSQTTLAVSSYNEQFF. CDR3 nucleotides: TGTGCCAGCAGTCAAACTACCCTAGCGGTCAGCTCCTACAATGAGCAGTTCTTC. The full variable domain, its missing parts supplied by reference TRBV2 and TRBJ2-1, is EPEVTQTPSHQVTQMGQEVILRCVPISNHLYFYWYRQILGQKVEFLVSFYNNEISEKSEIFDDQFSVERPDGSNFTLKIRSTKLEDSAMYFCASSQTTLAVSSYNEQFFGPGTRLTVL.

This sequence joins TRBV6-5 and TRBJ1-1, with a tentative D call TRBD1 (5 bases). Germline values: CDR1 MNHEY, CDR2 SVGAGI. V was trimmed by 6 bases and J by 4 bases, leaving 18 bases between them. This CDR3 region has 15 residues. The CDR3 loop reads CASSTTPEGSTEAFF. DNA of the CDR3: TGTGCCAGCAGCACCACACCTGAGGGGAGCACTGAAGCTTTCTTT.

The V and J genes are TRBV5-6 and TRBJ1-2, with D perhaps TRBD1 (5 bases). V lost 0 bases and J lost 8, with 17 bases in between. This CDR3 has 15 residues. From germline, CDR1 is SGHDT and CDR2 YYEEEE. The CDR3 sequence is CASSLVQGLRGGYTF. CDR3 nucleotides: TGTGCCAGCAGCTTGGTGCAGGGCCTTCGAGGGGGCTACACCTTC.

The rearrangement links TRBV30 to TRBJ2-2; weak D call: TRBD2 (5 bases). The CDR3 loop spans 15 amino acids. Per germline, CDR1 GTSNPN and CDR2 SVGIG (reference sequence). Between the trimmed V and J ends, which lost 5 bases and 0 bases, there was a span of 13 bases. The DNA of the CDR3 is TGTGCCTGGCGAGGGATTATCTCGAACACCGGGGAGCTGTTTTTT. The encoded protein is CAWRGIISNTGELFF. The full variable domain, its missing parts supplied by reference TRBV30 and TRBJ2-2, is SQTIHQWPATLVQPVGSPLSLECTVEGTSNPNLYWYRQAAGRGLQLLFYSVGIGQISSEVPQNLSASRPQDRQFILSSKKLLLSDSGFYLCAWRGIISNTGELFFGEGSRLTVL.

The CDR3 nucleotides are TGTGCCAGCAGCTTGACAAACACTGAAGCTTTCTTT. Amino acid sequence: CASSLTNTEAFF. This chain uses TRBV5-5 with TRBJ1-1; D gene uncertain. Germline V gene data show CDR1 as SGHKS and CDR2 as YYEKEE (reference sequence). V was cut by 1 base and J by 2 bases, with 3 bases left in between. This CDR3 region has 12 residues.

CDR3 DNA sequence: TGTGCCAGCCAGCCGGGGCCGGAACCCTACGAGCAGTACTTC. This gives the protein CASQPGPEPYEQYF. V usage is TRBV9 and J usage is TRBJ2-7; D is possibly TRBD1 or TRBD2 (5 bases each). CDR1 and CDR2 from the germline V gene are SGDLS and YYNGEE. V gave up 7 bases and J gave up 2 bases, with 16 bases separating them. This CDR3 region has 14 residues.

This chain uses TRBV6-5 with TRBJ2-7, with TRBD1 matching over 7 bases. This CDR3 comprises 13 residues. Germline V gene data show CDR1 as MNHEY and CDR2 as SVGAGI. With V trimmed by 9 bases and J by 7 bases, 12 bases remained unmatched. DNA of the CDR3: TGTGCCAGTCAGACAGGGTCATGGGGGGAGCAGTACTTC. It specifies CASQTGSWGEQYF.

The gene calls are TRBV2 and TRBJ2-7; 7 bases align to TRBD1. J was trimmed by 13 bases and V by 3 bases; bases with no gene match: 9. The CDR3 contains 12 residues. Germline V gene lookup returns CDR1 SNHLY and CDR2 FYNNEI. CDR3 in DNA: TGTGCCAGCAGTGACACCGGGACAGAGGCTTACTTC. It translates to CASSDTGTEAYF.

This chain connects TRBV10-2 to TRBJ2-3, with 7 bases aligning to TRBD2. This CDR3 spans 17 amino acids. Germline V CDR1 and CDR2: WSHSY, SAAADI. V trimming: 6 bases; J trimming: 6 bases; junction bases outside the gene matches: 18. DNA of the CDR3: TGCGCCAGCAGAGAAGGGTTATGGGGGGGGGAAGGGGATACGCAGTATTTT. Its translation is CASREGLWGGEGDTQYF.

V gene TRBV25-1 combines with J gene TRBJ2-1; D is perhaps TRBD2 (5 bases). Germline V CDR1 and CDR2: MGHDK, SYGVNS. This CDR3 comprises 14 residues. The germline V and J ends were trimmed by 5 bases and 9 bases, with 17 bases remaining between them. The CDR3 region has the DNA TGTGCCAGCAGTTCCGGACTCGAATTAGGTGAGCAGTTCTTC. This sequence encodes CASSSGLELGEQFF.